This section outlines one T cell receptor beta chain sequence together with its context. Its specificity is unknown. The sample is drawn from a study of graft-versus-host responses after intestinal transplantation. Study overall: In this cohort, recipients had multivisceral, liver-intestinal, or isolated intestinal transplants.

V was trimmed by 3 bases and J by 4 bases, leaving 13 bases between them. The germline V gene encodes CDR1 SGHAT and CDR2 FQNNGV. The CDR3 has 14 amino acids. Assay: immunoSEQ multiplex PCR; the TCRdb copy retains only in-frame clones and omits some. The data contain almost 85,000 clones, 90% to 95% of them singletons. Sequencing was performed on unstimulated CD4+ T cells sorted from spleen or lymph node cells, taken before intestinal transplant. This sequence originates from a human donor who received an intestinal transplant. The gene calls are TRBV11-2 and TRBJ2-7; D unclear. The CDR3 nucleotides read TGTGCCAGCAGCTTTAGAACTTTCCTTTACGAGCAGTACTTC. Translation: CASSFRTFLYEQYF. Drawing the rest from reference TRBV11-2 and TRBJ2-7, the complete variable domain is EAGVAQSPRYKIIEKRQSVAFWCNPISGHATLYWYQQILGQGPKLLIQFQNNGVVDDSQLPKDRFSAERLKGVDSTLKIQPAKLEDSAVYLCASSFRTFLYEQYFGPGTRLTVT.